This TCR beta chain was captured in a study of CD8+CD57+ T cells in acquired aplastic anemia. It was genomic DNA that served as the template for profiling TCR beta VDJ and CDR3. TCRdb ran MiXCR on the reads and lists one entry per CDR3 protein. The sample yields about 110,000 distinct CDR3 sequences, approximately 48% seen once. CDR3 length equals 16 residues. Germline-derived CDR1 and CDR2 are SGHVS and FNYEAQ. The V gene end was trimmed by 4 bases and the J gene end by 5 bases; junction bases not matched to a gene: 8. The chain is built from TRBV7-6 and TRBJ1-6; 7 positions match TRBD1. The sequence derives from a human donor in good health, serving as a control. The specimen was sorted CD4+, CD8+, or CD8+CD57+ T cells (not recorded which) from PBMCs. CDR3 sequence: CASSYRSGQNNSPLHF. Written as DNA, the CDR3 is TGTGCCAGCAGCTATCGCTCGGGACAGAATAATTCACCCCTCCACTTT.